The 13 T cell receptor beta chains given below trace back to one sample, sequenced in a study of Graves' ophthalmopathy and Graves' hyperthyroidism. CDR3 regions of TCR beta were amplified from RNA transcripts. An opening RT-PCR round employed HTBI primers and preceded a second-round multiplex PCR. TCRdb re-analysed the multiplex PCR reads in MiXCR, keeping a single row per CDR3 protein. The sample holds roughly 500,000 distinct CDR3 sequences; 13% to 15% are singletons and the top ten take roughly 9.8%. The specimen sequenced was blood. Source of these receptors: a woman in her twenties or thirties with Graves' ophthalmopathy.

This clonotype has at least ten counts. The chain combines TRBV5-1 with TRBJ1-2; D gene ambiguous. With 4 bases removed from V and 8 bases from J, the gap between germline ends came to 18 bases. The CDR3 length is 14 residues. Germline V gene data show CDR1 as SGHRS and CDR2 as YFSETQ. The CDR3 spells CASSLLNWEDGYTF. The CDR3 DNA is TGCGCCAGCAGCCTGTTAAATTGGGAGGACGGCTACACCTTC.

The chain employs TRBV25-1 and TRBJ1-1; a weak D match, TRBD1 (5 bases). The CDR3 has 15 residues. The germline V and J ends were trimmed by 1 base and 1 base, with 10 bases remaining between them. Germline-derived CDR1 and CDR2 are MGHDK and SYGVNS. The CDR3, as DNA: TGTGCCAGCAGTGAATGGGGCGAGCAGAACACTGAAGCTTTCTTT. This encodes CASSEWGEQNTEAFF.

The table lists this clonotype with many counts. This chain joins TRBV12-3 or TRBV12-4 and TRBJ2-7; D is perhaps TRBD1 or TRBD2 (5 bases each). CDR3 length: 15 amino acids. V was clipped by 3 bases and J by 7 bases, with 19 bases between them. The CDR3 sequence: CASSLKGQGAKEQYF. Written as DNA, the CDR3 is TGTGCCAGCAGTTTGAAGGGGCAGGGAGCGAAAGAGCAGTACTTC.

This clonotype came up a few times. The chain is built from TRBV4-1 and TRBJ2-2, with 7 bases aligning to TRBD1. Germline CDR1 and CDR2: MGHRA and YSYEKL. The CDR3 is 15 residues long. With 8 bases clipped from V and 0 bases from J, the junction kept 6 bases outside the gene matches. The CDR3 nucleotides read TGCGCCAGCGGGGAGACAGGGACGAACACCGGGGAGCTGTTTTTT. This gives the protein CASGETGTNTGELFF.

Ten or more counts support this clonotype. CDR3 sequence reads: CASSPGHLNTEAFF. In nucleotides, the CDR3 is TGTGCCAGCAGTCCGGGACACCTGAACACTGAAGCTTTCTTT. The V and J genes are TRBV27 and TRBJ1-1; maybe TRBD1 (6 bases). Trimming left V 5 bases short and J 0 bases short, with 10 bases between. This CDR3 has 14 residues. In germline, CDR1 is MNHEY, CDR2 SMNVEV (reference sequence).

This clonotype was detected ten times or more. DNA for the CDR3: TGTGCCAGTACCCGGACAGGGAAGCAGCCCCAGCATTTT. Its protein is CASTRTGKQPQHF. The rearrangement links TRBV19 to TRBJ1-5; 8 positions agree with TRBD1. The germline V gene encodes CDR1 LNHDA and CDR2 SQIVND (reference sequence). The V segment lost 7 bases and the J segment 7 bases; nucleotides outside the gene matches: 6. This CDR3 contains 13 residues.

A few counts support this clonotype. The gene calls are TRBV6-5 and TRBJ2-5; 7 bases align to TRBD1. In germline, CDR1 is MNHEY, CDR2 SVGAGI. The CDR3 covers 12 residues. V trimming: 10 bases; J trimming: 5 bases; junction bases outside the gene matches: 7. Here the CDR3 DNA reads TGTGCCACTCGACAGGGCGGGGAGACCCAGTACTTC. This gives the protein CATRQGGETQYF.

Only a few counts were recorded for this clonotype. The rearrangement uses TRBV12-3 or TRBV12-4 and TRBJ2-5; TRBD2 matches 7 bases. V gave up 5 bases and J gave up 2 bases; unmatched junction bases: 11. CDR3 length: 16 residues. The CDR3 here is CASSLAERGPQETQYF. DNA for the CDR3: TGTGCCAGCAGTCTTGCGGAGCGGGGCCCTCAAGAGACCCAGTACTTC.

This clonotype was recorded at least ten times. The V gene is TRBV5-1, the J gene TRBJ2-7, with 12 nucleotides matching TRBD2. CDR1 and CDR2 from the germline V gene are SGHRS and YFSETQ. The CDR3 is 18 amino acids. J was trimmed by 3 bases and V by 0 bases; bases with no gene match: 10. The CDR3 reads CASSLDPSGRASVYEQYF. CDR3 coding DNA: TGCGCCAGCAGCTTGGATCCTAGCGGGAGGGCCTCTGTCTACGAGCAGTACTTC.

Concerning this clonotype itself: It may be a read error: a sequence one base away is much more abundant. The chain recombines TRBV6-5 with TRBJ2-2; perhaps TRBD2 as D (5 bases). The V and J ends lost 2 bases and 6 bases respectively, with 7 bases between them. This CDR3 is built from 13 residues. Germline-derived CDR1 and CDR2 are MNHEY and SVGAGI. CDR3: CASSYPRAGELFF. In nucleotides, the CDR3 is TGTGCCAGCAGTTACCCGAGGGCCGGGGAGCTGTTTTTT.

The rearrangement links TRBV28 to TRBJ2-7; no firm D call. Trimming shortened V by 5 bases and J by 3 bases, and 11 bases separated the two germline ends. Germline loops: CDR1 MDHEN, CDR2 SYDVKM. The CDR3 runs to 13 residues. CDR3 loop: CASSGVGDYEQYF. The DNA of the CDR3 is TGTGCCAGCAGTGGGGTTGGGGACTACGAGCAGTACTTC.

Many counts were recorded for this clonotype. The J gene is TRBJ1-2, the V gene TRBV28; 9 bases fit TRBD1. J was trimmed by 0 bases and V by 4 bases; bases with no gene match: 3. This CDR3 region has 15 residues. CDR1 is MDHEN, CDR2 SYDVKM, per germline. The CDR3 DNA sequence: TGTGCCAGCAGTTGGGGACAGGGACCTAACTATGGCTACACCTTC. Amino acids: CASSWGQGPNYGYTF.

This clonotype occurred many times. This rearrangement joins TRBV4-1 to TRBJ2-7; no clear D gene. The CDR3 totals 14 residues. The germline CDR1 and CDR2 sequences are MGHRA and YSYEKL. The V end was cut by 0 bases, the J end by 2 bases, with 8 bases between. The DNA of the CDR3 is TGCGCCAGCAGCCAAGAATCCGGTACCTACGAGCAGTACTTC. Translating gives CASSQESGTYEQYF.